Listed below are T cell receptor beta chains from one sample, sequenced in a study of blood T cell repertoires in COVID-19. The assay was immunoSEQ multiplex PCR, and TCRdb's table has in-frame clones only and misses some. The sample comprises hundreds of thousands of clones, 85% of which are singletons, and approximately 9.1% rests with the top ten. The sequencing sample was made of PBMCs or T cells enriched from blood (not recorded which). These receptors were collected from a woman between 50 and 59 years old with acute COVID-19. Each CDR3 is given with its conserved first and last residue. A D gene is named only where the DNA matches it firmly. Clone size is shown for a subset of rows, as once, few, many or a class of expanded clone.

D	J	size	V	DNA	CDR3
.	TRBJ2-3	.	TRBV5-6	TGTGCCAGCAGCTCGTCGGCAGATACGCAGTATTTT	CASSSSADTQYF
.	TRBJ2-3	.	TRBV29-1	TGCAGCGCCTGGGGCGGCATGGGCACAGATACGCAGTATTTT	CSAWGGMGTDTQYF
TRBD1	TRBJ2-5	once	TRBV25-1	TGTGCCAGCAGTGAGCGGACAGGTGAAGAGACCCAGTACTTC	CASSERTGEETQYF
.	TRBJ1-4	.	TRBV4-3	TGCGCCAGCAGCCAGGACAGAACTAATGAAAAACTGTTTTTT	CASSQDRTNEKLFF
.	TRBJ1-5	.	TRBV6-2/TRBV6-3	TGTGCCAGCAGTTGGGTACAAACCACGGACAGAAACAATCAGCCCCAGCATTTT	CASSWVQTTDRNNQPQHF
TRBD1	TRBJ1-5	.	TRBV7-2	TGTGCCAGCAGCCCTCCGGGACAGGGTTTCAGCAATCAGCCCCAGCATTTT	CASSPPGQGFSNQPQHF
.	TRBJ2-1	once	TRBV7-3	TGTGCCAGCAGCTTAAACCCTAGAGACAATGAGCAGTTCTTC	CASSLNPRDNEQFF
TRBD1	TRBJ1-1	.	TRBV9	TGTGCCAGCAGAGGCGAGGGGGCGCGGGGGAACACTGAAGCTTTCTTT	CASRGEGARGNTEAFF
TRBD2	TRBJ2-7	once	TRBV19	TGTGCCAGTAGTATAGGTGCGGGGGGCGAGCAGTACTTC	CASSIGAGGEQYF
TRBD1	TRBJ1-4	.	TRBV7-9	TGTGCCAGCAGCTTAAGGGCTCGGACAGGGTGGGAAAATGAAAAACTGTTTTTT	CASSLRARTGWENEKLFF
.	TRBJ1-1	.	TRBV19	TGTGCCAGTAGTATCGCGATCGGGGGCACTGAAGCTTTCTTT	CASSIAIGGTEAFF
TRBD1	TRBJ2-1	.	TRBV7-3	TGTGCCAGCAGCCCAGACAGGGGGTCCTACAATGAGCAGTTCTTC	CASSPDRGSYNEQFF
TRBD1	TRBJ2-7	many	TRBV27	TGTGCCAGCTCGGCAGGGGGATCCCTCAGAGAGCAGTACTTC	CASSAGGSLREQYF
TRBD1	TRBJ1-4	.	TRBV4-2	TGTGCCAGCAGCCAAGTTCAGGGGGCAACTAATGAAAAACTGTTTTTT	CASSQVQGATNEKLFF
.	TRBJ2-7	.	TRBV5-1	TGCGCCAGCAGCTTGGATGAACTCAAGCACGAGCAGTACTTC	CASSLDELKHEQYF
TRBD1	TRBJ1-2	.	TRBV5-1	TGCGCCAACGACCGGGACAGGGGACCGAAGGGCGATAATGGCTACACCTTC	CANDRDRGPKGDNGYTF